This entry concerns a single T cell receptor (beta chain). Its antigen is unknown. Peripheral blood came from all dose cohorts at three timepoints. Repertoires were generated with immunoSEQ multiplex PCR, while TCRdb's copy carries only in-frame clones and drops some. This sample carries 25,000 or so clones, approximately 88% of them seen once, and the ten largest clones take about 9.6%. These data are taken from a study of OX40 agonist ivuxolimab in advanced cancers. Study-wide results and caveats: Which antigen the expanded peripheral T cells recognized is unknown.

The V end was cut by 3 bases, the J end by 0 bases, with 8 bases between. This CDR3 is 14 amino acids long. Per germline, CDR1 SGHTA and CDR2 FQGNSA. The J gene is TRBJ1-2, the V gene TRBV7-2; no reliable D call. This specimen consisted of CD4+ or CD8+ T cells sorted from blood, obtained in a trial of the OX40 agonist ivuxolimab. The sequence came from an adult with an advanced solid tumor such as melanoma, head and neck, liver or kidney cancer. The CDR3: CASSFSTANYGYTF. In nucleotides, the CDR3 is TGTGCCAGCAGCTTTTCGACGGCTAACTATGGCTACACCTTC.